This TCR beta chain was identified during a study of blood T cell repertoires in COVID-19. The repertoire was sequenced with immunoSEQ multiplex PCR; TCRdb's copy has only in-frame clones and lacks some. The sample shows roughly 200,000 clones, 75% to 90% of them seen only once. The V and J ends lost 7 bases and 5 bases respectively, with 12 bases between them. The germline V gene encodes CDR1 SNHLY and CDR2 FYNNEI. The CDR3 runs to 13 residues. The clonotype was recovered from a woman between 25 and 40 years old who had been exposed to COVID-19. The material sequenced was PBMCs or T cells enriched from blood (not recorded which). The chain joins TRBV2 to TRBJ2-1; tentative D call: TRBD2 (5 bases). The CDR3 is CASKDFTHNEQFF. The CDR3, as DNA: TGTGCCAGCAAGGACTTCACACACAATGAGCAGTTCTTC.